The 27 T cell receptor beta chains below all came from one sample that was sequenced in a study of shared clonotypes between healthy human individuals. Only in-frame clones appear in the TCRdb table, and some are missing; sequencing was by immunoSEQ multiplex PCR. This sample has 450,000 to 550,000 clones, with 70% to 80% found just once. The sample taken for sequencing was PBMCs. These receptors were collected from a middle-aged woman in good health. Some clones in this sample may be carry-over from other donors' samples.

The rearrangement links TRBV27 to TRBJ2-6; the D gene is possibly TRBD2 (6 bases). The germline gives CDR1 MNHEY, CDR2 SMNVEV (reference sequence). Deletions cut 1 base from V and 3 bases from J, with 13 bases between. This CDR3 comprises 17 residues. CDR3 region: CASSLYDSGSGANVLTF. DNA for the CDR3: TGTGCCAGCAGTTTATACGATTCCGGGAGTGGGGCCAACGTCCTGACTTTC.

CDR3 residues: CASSVAGGSDTQYF. The CDR3 DNA reads as TGTGCCAGCAGCGTAGCGGGAGGGTCAGATACGCAGTATTTT. The chain uses TRBV9 and TRBJ2-3; 8 nucleotides align to TRBD2. This CDR3 region has 14 residues. Germline V lookup: CDR1 SGDLS, CDR2 YYNGEE. The V and J ends lost 0 bases and 4 bases, in that order; junction bases with no gene match: 1.

This clone has a single count. The chain links TRBV6-5 to TRBJ2-7; 9 bases agree with TRBD1. Trimming removed 5 bases from V and 3 bases from J; junction bases left unmatched: 5. The CDR3 extends over 14 amino acids. Germline V lookup: CDR1 MNHEY, CDR2 SVGAGI. DNA for the CDR3: TGTGCCAGCAGTCCCGGGACAGGGAACTACGAGCAGTACTTC. This sequence encodes CASSPGTGNYEQYF.

Regarding this clone: Other DNA sequences in the same sample also yield this CDR3. The V and J genes are TRBV11-2 and TRBJ1-6; D may be TRBD1 (6 bases). CDR1 SGHAT and CDR2 FQNNGV come from the germline V gene. V was pared by 3 bases and J by 7 bases, with 10 bases between. The CDR3 loop spans 14 amino acids. The CDR3 region has the DNA TGTGCCAGCAGCTTTTCAGGGGACAATTCACCCCTCCACTTT. Amino acids: CASSFSGDNSPLHF.

The rearrangement joins TRBV29-1 to TRBJ2-3; 7 positions agree with TRBD2. CDR1 and CDR2 from the germline V gene are SQVTM and ANQGSEA. After removal of 0 bases from V and 5 bases from J, the junction contained 14 bases not matched to a gene. The CDR3 contains 17 residues. CDR3 sequence (DNA): TGCAGCGTTGAAGATCCTGGGGGGGGAGAAATTGGAGATACGCAGTATTTT. Its protein is CSVEDPGGGEIGDTQYF.

This clone came up once. The chain combines TRBV7-2 with TRBJ2-7; D possibly corresponds to TRBD1 (5 bases). Germline lookup yields CDR1 SGHTA and CDR2 FQGNSA. The CDR3 covers 15 residues. Trimming stripped 1 base from V and 3 bases from J, with 13 bases between. The CDR3 DNA reads TGTGCCAGCAGCTTAGTCTCGCTTCAGGGCTACGAGCAGTACTTC. Protein sequence: CASSLVSLQGYEQYF.

The chain has TRBV7-2 and TRBJ2-2; weak D call: TRBD1 (8 bases). Trimming cost V 2 bases and J 6 bases, with 16 bases left between them. Germline V gene lookup returns CDR1 SGHTA and CDR2 FQGNSA. The CDR3 extends over 16 amino acids. The CDR3 sequence: CASSLNTGGGAGELFF. DNA for the CDR3: TGTGCCAGCAGCTTAAATACAGGGGGAGGGGCCGGGGAGCTGTTTTTT.

The V call is TRBV5-1, the J call TRBJ2-1; 13 bases align to TRBD2. Germline CDR1 reads SGHRS; CDR2 reads YFSETQ. CDR3 size: 17 residues. Germline trimming cut 0 bases from V and 5 bases from J; bases unmatched to any gene: 5. CDR3 residues: CASSLAVGLAGNNEQFF. CDR3 nucleotide sequence: TGCGCCAGCAGCTTGGCCGTGGGACTAGCGGGGAACAATGAGCAGTTCTTC.

This chain connects TRBV19 to TRBJ1-2, with 9 nucleotides matching TRBD1. This CDR3 has 14 amino acids. Germline CDR1 is LNHDA and CDR2 is SQIVND (reference sequence). V dropped 7 bases and J dropped 5; count of bases not matched to a gene: 8. In DNA, the CDR3 is TGTGCCAGTACCCTCGGGACAGGGTTGTATGGCTACACCTTC. Translated: CASTLGTGLYGYTF.

This clone has just a few counts. This chain uses TRBV21-1 with TRBJ2-7; the DNA was not compared with TRBD1, the D call given in the table. TRBV21-1 is deemed a pseudogene. The CDR3 has 16 amino acids. DNA for the CDR3: TGTGCCAGCAGCAAATCAGGAAGGGGATGTCCCTACGAGCAGTACTTC. Its protein product is CASSKSGRGCPYEQYF.

The chain recombines TRBV11-2 with TRBJ2-7, with unresolved D. The length of the CDR3 is 14 residues. V was trimmed by 4 bases and J by 0 bases, leaving 10 bases between them. Germline V CDR1 and CDR2: SGHAT, FQNNGV. The CDR3 sequence is CASSSVVSSYEQYF. The CDR3 DNA reads TGTGCCAGCAGCTCTGTAGTGAGCTCCTACGAGCAGTACTTC.

The chain links TRBV5-8 to TRBJ1-5; D is perhaps TRBD1 (5 bases). The CDR3 is 16 residues long. The ends were cut back, 4 bases at V and 0 bases at J, with 14 bases in the middle. Germline CDR1 reads SGHTS; CDR2 reads YDEGEE. CDR3 sequence: CASSTGRGHSNQPQHF. The CDR3 coding sequence is TGTGCCAGCAGCACAGGACGGGGCCATAGCAATCAGCCCCAGCATTTT.

As concerns this clone: Mismatch with germline at one junction end may stem from a read error. This sequence joins TRBV9 and TRBJ1-3; weak D call: TRBD1 (6 bases). The germline V gene encodes CDR1 SGDLS and CDR2 YYNGEE. The CDR3 sequence is 17 residues long. The CDR3 loop reads CASSTGLGGTSENTIYF. The CDR3 region has the DNA TGTGCCAGCAGCACAGGGTTAGGGGGAACTTCTGAAAACACCATATATTTT.

The table lists this clone with a few counts. V is TRBV18 and J is TRBJ2-7, with 7 nucleotides matching TRBD1. The CDR3 is 14 amino acids. Germline V lookup: CDR1 KGHSH, CDR2 LQKENI. J gave up 0 bases and V 6 bases, and 5 bases lay outside the gene matches. Here the CDR3 reads CASSQGVNSYEQYF. CDR3 coding DNA: TGTGCCAGCTCGCAGGGGGTGAACTCCTACGAGCAGTACTTC.

The chain links TRBV10-1 to TRBJ2-7; 10 nucleotides align to TRBD1. In germline, CDR1 is WNHNN, CDR2 SYGVQD (reference sequence). CDR3 length: 13 amino acids. The V segment lost 4 bases and the J segment 6 bases; nucleotides outside the gene matches: 3. CDR3 residues: CASSGTGGGEQYF. In nucleotides, the CDR3 is TGCGCCAGCAGTGGGACAGGGGGAGGCGAGCAGTACTTC.

Details on this clone: This specimen includes other DNA sequences encoding the same CDR3. The chain uses TRBV5-1 and TRBJ2-3, with 9 bases aligning to TRBD2. The CDR3 has 16 residues. The V gene's germline CDR1 is SGHRS and CDR2 YFSETQ. V trimming: 0 bases; J trimming: 0 bases; junction bases outside the gene matches: 2. The CDR3 sequence: CASSLGTSGSTDTQYF. CDR3 DNA: TGCGCCAGCAGCTTGGGCACTAGCGGGAGCACAGATACGCAGTATTTT.

The chain couples TRBV4-1 to TRBJ2-1; D possibly corresponds to TRBD1 (5 bases). This CDR3 comprises 17 residues. Germline loops: CDR1 MGHRA, CDR2 YSYEKL. The V end was cut by 0 bases, the J end by 7 bases, with 19 bases between. The CDR3 loop reads CASSQDYYRGATNEQFF. DNA for the CDR3: TGCGCCAGCAGCCAAGATTATTATAGGGGCGCTACGAATGAGCAGTTCTTC.

This chain links TRBV4-2 with TRBJ1-2; weak D call: TRBD1 (6 bases). From germline, CDR1 is LGHNA and CDR2 YNFKEQ. This CDR3 region has 16 residues. The V end lost 2 bases, the J end lost 4 bases, and 17 bases lay between the germline ends. CDR3 bases: TGTGCCAGCAGCCAAAGAGGCAGCTGGGACACCTATGGCTACACCTTC. It specifies CASSQRGSWDTYGYTF.

CDR3 region: CASSSGSRNTDTQYF. CDR3 bases: TGTGCCAGTAGTAGCGGGAGCCGCAACACAGATACGCAGTATTTT. The rearrangement links TRBV19 to TRBJ2-3, with 7 bases lining up with TRBD2. Germline CDR1 LNHDA, CDR2 SQIVND (reference sequence). V was pared by 4 bases and J by 2 bases, with 6 bases of the junction left unmatched. The CDR3 runs 15 residues.

The chain is built from TRBV7-9 and TRBJ2-7; D is unclear. The V end was cut by 6 bases, the J end by 1 base, with 13 bases between. CDR1 SEHNR and CDR2 FQNEAQ come from the germline V gene (reference sequence). The CDR3 consists of 14 residues. The CDR3 loop reads CASRESPNSYEQYF. CDR3 DNA sequence: TGTGCCAGCAGGGAAAGCCCTAATTCCTACGAGCAGTACTTC.

The gene calls are TRBV27 and TRBJ2-1; the match to TRBD2 covers 9 bases. The CDR3 covers 15 residues. In germline, CDR1 is MNHEY, CDR2 SMNVEV (reference sequence). Unmatched junction bases numbered 8, after V lost 5 bases and J lost 6 bases. CDR3 nucleotides: TGTGCCAGCAGTCTGGACGATAGCGGGGGCAATGAGCAGTTCTTC. Protein sequence: CASSLDDSGGNEQFF.

This clone occurred once. The V and J genes are TRBV15 and TRBJ2-1; D gene uncertain. Germline loops: CDR1 LNHNV, CDR2 YYDKDF (reference sequence). This CDR3 is built from 16 residues. With 4 bases removed from V and 4 bases from J, the gap between germline ends came to 17 bases. The CDR3 reads CATSKNRAPGYNEQFF. CDR3 DNA sequence: TGTGCCACCAGCAAGAACCGGGCCCCCGGTTACAATGAGCAGTTCTTC. Full variable domain (missing parts from reference TRBV15 and TRBJ2-1): DAMVIQNPRYQVTQFGKPVTLSCSQTLNHNVMYWYQQKSSQAPKLLFHYYDKDFNNEADTPDNFQSRRPNTSFCFLDIRSPGLGDTAMYLCATSKNRAPGYNEQFFGPGTRLTVL.

The table lists this clone with a count of one. The chain links TRBV19 to TRBJ2-7, with 7 bases that match TRBD2. Trimming removed 9 bases from V and 0 bases from J; junction bases left unmatched: 14. The germline CDR1 and CDR2 sequences are LNHDA and SQIVND (reference sequence). The length of the CDR3 is 16 residues. This CDR3 reads CASRSPSGTSSYEQYF. Written as DNA, the CDR3 is TGTGCCAGCCGATCCCCTAGCGGCACGAGCTCCTACGAGCAGTACTTC.

The rearrangement links TRBV28 to TRBJ2-5; TRBD2 might be the D (5 bases). Per germline, CDR1 MDHEN and CDR2 SYDVKM. This CDR3 has 15 amino acids. V was shortened by 6 bases and J by 5 bases, with 19 bases between the two germline ends. Written as DNA, the CDR3 is TGTGCCAGCAGCCCACGGCGCGGGCCCCAGGAGACCCAGTACTTC. Amino acids: CASSPRRGPQETQYF.

The chain combines TRBV28 with TRBJ2-1, with 8 bases fitting TRBD2. This CDR3 has 17 residues. Per germline, CDR1 MDHEN and CDR2 SYDVKM. Trimming at V came to 3 bases and at J to 9 bases, leaving 16 bases not matched to a gene. As DNA, the CDR3 is TGTGCCAGCAGTTTCACCGTCGGTACCAAGCGGGAGACTGAGCAGTTCTTC. Encoded protein: CASSFTVGTKRETEQFF. The full variable domain, completed using reference TRBV28 and TRBJ2-1, is DVKVTQSSRYLVKRTGEKVFLECVQDMDHENMFWYRQDPGLGLRLIYFSYDVKMKEKGDIPEGYSVSREKKERFSLILESASTNQTSMYLCASSFTVGTKRETEQFFGPGTRLTVL.

The rearrangement uses TRBV28 and TRBJ1-2; D is perhaps TRBD1 (5 bases). This CDR3 is 15 amino acids long. Trimming removed 5 bases from V and 6 bases from J, with 19 bases in between. The V gene's germline CDR1 is MDHEN and CDR2 SYDVKM. This chain's CDR3 is CASSTLGAGSNGYTF. CDR3 DNA sequence: TGTGCCAGCAGTACCCTAGGGGCAGGGTCTAATGGCTACACCTTC.

A few counts support this clone. This chain connects TRBV2 to TRBJ2-2, with 7 bases lining up with TRBD1. Per the germline V gene, CDR1 is SNHLY and CDR2 is FYNNEI. This CDR3 has 13 residues. V lost 8 bases, J lost 1 base, and 1 base stayed unmatched. The CDR3 is CASGTVNTGELFF. The DNA of the CDR3 is TGTGCCAGCGGGACAGTGAACACCGGGGAGCTGTTTTTT.